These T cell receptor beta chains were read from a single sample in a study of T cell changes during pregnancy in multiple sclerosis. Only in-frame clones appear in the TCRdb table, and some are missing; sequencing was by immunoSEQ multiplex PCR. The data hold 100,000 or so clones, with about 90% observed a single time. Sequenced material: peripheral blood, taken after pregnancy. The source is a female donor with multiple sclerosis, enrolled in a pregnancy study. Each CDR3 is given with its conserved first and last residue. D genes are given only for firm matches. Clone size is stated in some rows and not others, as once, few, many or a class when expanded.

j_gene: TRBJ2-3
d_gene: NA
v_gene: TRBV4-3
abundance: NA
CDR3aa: CASSPGTAVTDTQYF
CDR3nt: TGCGCCAGCAGCCCAGGGACTGCGGTCACAGATACGCAGTATTTT

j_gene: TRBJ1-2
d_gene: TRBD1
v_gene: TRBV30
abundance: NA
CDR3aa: CAWSGLTTFTGTGANYGYTF
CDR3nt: TGTGCCTGGAGCGGCCTTACGACCTTTACAGGGACAGGGGCGAACTATGGCTACACCTTC

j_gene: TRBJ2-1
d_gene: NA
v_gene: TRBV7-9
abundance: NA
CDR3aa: CASRPSGTKGGNEQFF
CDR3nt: TGTGCCAGCAGACCCTCCGGGACTAAAGGGGGCAATGAGCAGTTCTTC

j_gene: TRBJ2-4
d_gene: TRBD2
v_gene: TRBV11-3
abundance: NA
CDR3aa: CASSPVATSGKNIQYF
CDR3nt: TGTGCCAGCAGCCCTGTCGCGACTAGCGGGAAAAACATTCAGTACTTC

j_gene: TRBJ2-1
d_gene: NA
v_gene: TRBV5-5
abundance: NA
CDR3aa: CASSFLAYNEQFF
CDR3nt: TGTGCCAGCAGCTTTTTAGCTTACAATGAGCAGTTCTTC

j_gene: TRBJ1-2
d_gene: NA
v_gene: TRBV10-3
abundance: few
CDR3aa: CAISEGGNYGYTF
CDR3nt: TGTGCCATCAGTGAGGGAGGTAACTATGGCTACACCTTC

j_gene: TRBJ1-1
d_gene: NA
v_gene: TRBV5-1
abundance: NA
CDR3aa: CASSLGIQLGTEAFF
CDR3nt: TGCGCCAGCAGCTTGGGTATCCAGCTAGGCACTGAAGCTTTCTTT

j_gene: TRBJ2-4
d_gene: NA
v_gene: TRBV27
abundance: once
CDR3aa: CASSGTSKNIQYF
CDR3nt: TGTGCCAGCAGTGGGACTTCCAAAAACATTCAGTACTTC

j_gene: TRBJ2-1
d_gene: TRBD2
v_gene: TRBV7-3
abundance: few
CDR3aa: CASSLTSGRTNNEQFF
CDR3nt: TGTGCCAGCAGCTTAACCAGCGGGAGGACTAACAATGAGCAGTTCTTC

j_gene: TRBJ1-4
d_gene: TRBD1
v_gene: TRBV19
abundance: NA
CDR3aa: CGGEGQGNEKLFF
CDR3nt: TGTGGGGGGGAGGGACAGGGAAATGAAAAACTGTTTTTT

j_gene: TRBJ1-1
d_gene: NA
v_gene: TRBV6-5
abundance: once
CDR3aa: CASMRSMSTEAFF
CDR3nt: TGTGCCAGCATGAGGAGTATGAGCACTGAAGCTTTCTTT